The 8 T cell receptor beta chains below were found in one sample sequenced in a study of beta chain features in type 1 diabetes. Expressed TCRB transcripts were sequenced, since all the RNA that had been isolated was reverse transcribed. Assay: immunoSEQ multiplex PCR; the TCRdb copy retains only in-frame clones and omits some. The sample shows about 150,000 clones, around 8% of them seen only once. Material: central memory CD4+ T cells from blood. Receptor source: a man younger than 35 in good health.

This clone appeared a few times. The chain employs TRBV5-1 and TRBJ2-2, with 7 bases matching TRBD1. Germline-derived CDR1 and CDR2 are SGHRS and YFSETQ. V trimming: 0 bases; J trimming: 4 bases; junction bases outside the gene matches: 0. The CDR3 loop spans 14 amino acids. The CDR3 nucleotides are TGCGCCAGCAGCTTGGGACAGGGCACCGGGGAGCTGTTTTTT. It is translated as CASSLGQGTGELFF.

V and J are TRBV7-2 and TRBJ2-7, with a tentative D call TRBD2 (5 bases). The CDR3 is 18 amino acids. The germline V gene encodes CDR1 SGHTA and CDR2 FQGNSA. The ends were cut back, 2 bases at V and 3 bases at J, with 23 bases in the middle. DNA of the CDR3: TGTGCCAGCAGCTTATCAGTAGGTGCGTCTAGCCGAATCTACGAGCAGTACTTC. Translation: CASSLSVGASSRIYEQYF.

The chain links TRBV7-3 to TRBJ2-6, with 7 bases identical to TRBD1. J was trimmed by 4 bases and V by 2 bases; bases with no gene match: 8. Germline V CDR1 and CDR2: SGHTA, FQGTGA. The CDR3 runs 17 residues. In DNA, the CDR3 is TGTGCCAGCAGCTTAGGAAGGGGGCGTGGAGGGGCCAACGTCCTGACTTTC. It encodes CASSLGRGRGGANVLTF.

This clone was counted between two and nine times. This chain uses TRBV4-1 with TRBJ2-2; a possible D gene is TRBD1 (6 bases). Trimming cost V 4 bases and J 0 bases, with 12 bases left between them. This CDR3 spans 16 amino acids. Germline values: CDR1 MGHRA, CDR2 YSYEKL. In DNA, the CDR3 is TGCGCCAGCAGCCGTGACGACAGGTCGAACACCGGGGAGCTGTTTTTT. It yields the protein CASSRDDRSNTGELFF.

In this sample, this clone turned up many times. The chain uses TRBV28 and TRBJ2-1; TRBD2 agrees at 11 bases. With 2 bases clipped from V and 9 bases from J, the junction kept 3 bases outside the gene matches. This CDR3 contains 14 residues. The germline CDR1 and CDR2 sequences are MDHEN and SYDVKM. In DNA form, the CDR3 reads TGTGCCAGCAGTTTAGGGACTAGCGGAATTGAGCAGTTCTTC. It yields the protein CASSLGTSGIEQFF.

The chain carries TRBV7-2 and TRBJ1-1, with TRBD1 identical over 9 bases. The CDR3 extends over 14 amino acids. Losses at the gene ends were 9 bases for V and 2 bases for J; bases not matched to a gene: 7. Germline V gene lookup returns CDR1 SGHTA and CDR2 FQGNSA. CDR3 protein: CASCDRGINTEAFF. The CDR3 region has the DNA TGTGCCAGTTGTGACAGGGGGATCAACACTGAAGCTTTCTTT.

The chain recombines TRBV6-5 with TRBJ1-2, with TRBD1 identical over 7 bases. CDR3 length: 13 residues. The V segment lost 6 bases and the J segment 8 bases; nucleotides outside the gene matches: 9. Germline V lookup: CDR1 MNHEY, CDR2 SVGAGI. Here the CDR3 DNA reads TGTGCCAGCAGCGAGATGCAGGGGGTCGGCTACACCTTC. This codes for CASSEMQGVGYTF.

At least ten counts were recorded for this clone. The CDR3 nucleotides are TGTGCCAGCAGCCCAGGGGGGACGATCACCTACGAGCAGTACTTC. Residues: CASSPGGTITYEQYF. The gene calls are TRBV7-2 and TRBJ2-7; a possible D gene is TRBD1 (7 bases). The V end was cut by 5 bases, the J end by 2 bases, with 16 bases between. The CDR3 has 15 amino acids. CDR1 is SGHTA and CDR2 is FQGNSA in the germline V gene.